This T cell receptor beta chain was recovered during a study of T cell responses to AZD1222 COVID-19 vaccine. Regarding the study as a whole: Donors in the cohort were predominantly white British and more often female, and clonal diversity was possibly underestimated. Regions left unmutated in variants are reportedly the target of nearly half of spike-specific TCRs.

For this clone: Its antigen is not known.

Trimming removed 5 bases from V and 4 bases from J; junction bases left unmatched: 6. Germline V gene sequence: CDR1 KGHSH, CDR2 LQKENI. CDR3 length: 15 residues. Some clones are missing from TCRdb's copy, which holds only in-frame ones; the method was immunoSEQ multiplex PCR. This sample has about 180,000 clones; roughly 94% occur once, and the top ten carry 1.5% to 2%. The sequence was collected from an adult who received the AZD1222 COVID-19 vaccine. The material was peripheral blood, obtained 28 days after the second AZD1222 dose. V gene TRBV18 combines with J gene TRBJ1-5; 9 bases are a match to TRBD1. CDR3 amino acids: CASSTTGTGNQPQHF. The DNA of the CDR3 is TGTGCCAGCTCAACAACCGGGACAGGGAATCAGCCCCAGCATTTT. Full variable domain (missing parts from reference TRBV18 and TRBJ1-5): NAGVMQNPRHLVRRRGQEARLRCSPMKGHSHVYWYRQLPEEGLKFMVYLQKENIIDESGMPKERFSAEFPKEGPSILRIQQVVRGDSAAYFCASSTTGTGNQPQHFGDGTRLSIL.